These 13 T cell receptor beta chains were all obtained from the same sample, sequenced in a study of blood T cell repertoires in COVID-19. Produced via immunoSEQ multiplex PCR; TCRdb's table is partial and in-frame only. Of some 80,000 clones in the sample, about 80% were seen once. The sample taken for sequencing was peripheral blood. Receptors were obtained from a human donor in a cohort sampled during active COVID-19.

The chain is built from TRBV6-2 or TRBV6-3 and TRBJ2-1, with a tentative D call TRBD1 (6 bases). Germline V gene lookup returns CDR1 MNHEY and CDR2 SVGEGT. V gave up 5 bases and J gave up 2 bases, with 10 bases separating them. The CDR3 extends over 14 amino acids. CDR3 amino acids: CASSPGQTYNEQFF. CDR3 nucleotide sequence: TGTGCCAGCAGTCCCGGACAGACCTACAATGAGCAGTTCTTC.

The count of this clone is one. J is TRBJ2-5 and V is TRBV3-1 (or the pseudogene TRBV3-2), with a tentative D call TRBD2 (6 bases). Per the germline V gene, CDR1 is LGHDT and CDR2 is YNNKEL (reference sequence). The CDR3 length is 13 residues. The V gene lost 3 bases and the J gene lost 2 bases, with 7 bases spanning the gap. CDR3 nucleotides: TGTGCCAGCAGCCAGAGCGGGCAAGAGACCCAGTACTTC. Translating gives CASSQSGQETQYF.

This clone came up once. The chain combines TRBV27 with TRBJ1-6; tentative D call: TRBD1 (5 bases). Trimming removed 5 bases at V and 8 bases at J, with 13 bases between. Per the germline V gene, CDR1 is MNHEY and CDR2 is SMNVEV (reference sequence). The CDR3 has 14 residues. The CDR3 bases are TGTGCCAGCAGTGTCCAGGGAGGAGATTCACCCCTCCACTTT. Amino acids: CASSVQGGDSPLHF.

The chain combines TRBV19 with TRBJ2-2, with D unclear. Trimming removed 0 bases at V and 5 bases at J, with 7 bases between. From germline, CDR1 is LNHDA and CDR2 SQIVND (reference sequence). The CDR3 has 14 residues. CDR3 DNA sequence: TGTGCCAGTAGTATAGACAGAGGTACCGGGGAGCTGTTTTTT. The encoded protein is CASSIDRGTGELFF.

This clone was seen more than once but under ten times. The genes are TRBV5-1 and TRBJ1-6; D gene unclear. Germline loops: CDR1 SGHRS, CDR2 YFSETQ. The V end was cut by 0 bases, the J end by 12 bases, with 10 bases between. The length of the CDR3 is 13 residues. DNA of the CDR3: TGCGCCAGCAGCTTGGAACCGAGGGAACCCCTCCACTTT. Protein product: CASSLEPREPLHF.

The chain employs TRBV10-2 and TRBJ1-4; no firm D call. The V and J ends lost 7 bases and 0 bases respectively, with 12 bases between them. Germline V gene sequence: CDR1 WSHSY, CDR2 SAAADI. This CDR3 contains 15 residues. CDR3 sequence reads: CASTELGATNEKLFF. The DNA of the CDR3 is TGCGCCAGCACCGAGCTAGGAGCAACTAATGAAAAACTGTTTTTT.

The chain joins TRBV28 to TRBJ2-7; 8 nucleotides agree with TRBD1. CDR1 MDHEN and CDR2 SYDVKM come from the germline V gene. With 6 bases clipped from V and 3 bases from J, the junction kept 7 bases outside the gene matches. This CDR3 has 14 amino acids. The CDR3 is CASRDPGTGYEQYF. The DNA for the CDR3 is TGTGCCAGCAGAGACCCCGGGACAGGCTACGAGCAGTACTTC.

CDR3 sequence (DNA): TGTGCCAGCAGCCCCTCCTCCGGGAGTCCCTACAATGAGCAGTTCTTC. This sequence encodes CASSPSSGSPYNEQFF. This chain connects TRBV7-3 to TRBJ2-1, with D possibly matching TRBD2 (6 bases). CDR3 length equals 16 residues. V was clipped by 5 bases and J by 2 bases, with 16 bases between them. CDR1 is SGHTA, CDR2 FQGTGA, per germline.

The chain carries TRBV11-2 and TRBJ2-7; 7 bases align to TRBD1. Per germline, CDR1 SGHAT and CDR2 FQNNGV. The ends lost 7 bases at V and 0 bases at J; junction bases unmatched: 3. The CDR3 is 13 amino acids. CDR3 loop: CASTRDSSYEQYF. In DNA, the CDR3 is TGTGCCAGCACCCGGGACAGCTCCTACGAGCAGTACTTC. The full variable domain, rest sourced from reference TRBV11-2 and TRBJ2-7, is EAGVAQSPRYKIIEKRQSVAFWCNPISGHATLYWYQQILGQGPKLLIQFQNNGVVDDSQLPKDRFSAERLKGVDSTLKIQPAKLEDSAVYLCASTRDSSYEQYFGPGTRLTVT.

This rearrangement joins TRBV19 to TRBJ1-5, with D unresolved. The ends were cut back, 2 bases at V and 2 bases at J, with 13 bases in the middle. Germline CDR1 reads LNHDA; CDR2 reads SQIVND (reference sequence). The CDR3 is 16 residues long. Written as DNA, the CDR3 is TGTGCCAGTAGTATAATACCTGCGGCAGGCAATCAGCCCCAGCATTTT. The encoded protein is CASSIIPAAGNQPQHF.

The genes are TRBV5-1 and TRBJ2-2; a possible D gene is TRBD2 (6 bases). Trimming stripped 3 bases from V and 2 bases from J, with 8 bases between. The germline V gene encodes CDR1 SGHRS and CDR2 YFSETQ. The length of the CDR3 is 14 residues. The CDR3 nucleotides are TGCGCCAGCAGCTGGGGGACTAACACCGGGGAGCTGTTTTTT. This translates into CASSWGTNTGELFF.

J is TRBJ2-2 and V is TRBV19, with 7 bases matching TRBD2. After removal of 3 bases from V and 2 bases from J, the junction contained 6 bases not matched to a gene. This CDR3 contains 16 residues. The germline CDR1 and CDR2 sequences are LNHDA and SQIVND (reference sequence). CDR3 nucleotides: TGTGCCAGTAGTATGCGGCGGGACTACAACACCGGGGAGCTGTTTTTT. This gives the protein CASSMRRDYNTGELFF.

The V and J genes are TRBV29-1 and TRBJ1-2; maybe TRBD1 (6 bases). V lost 7 bases and J lost 2, with 14 bases in between. The CDR3 loop spans 13 amino acids. The germline CDR1 and CDR2 sequences are SQVTM and ANQGSEA. As DNA, the CDR3 is TGCAGCGGAGGCCAGGGGACAAACTATGGCTACACCTTC. Its translation: CSGGQGTNYGYTF.